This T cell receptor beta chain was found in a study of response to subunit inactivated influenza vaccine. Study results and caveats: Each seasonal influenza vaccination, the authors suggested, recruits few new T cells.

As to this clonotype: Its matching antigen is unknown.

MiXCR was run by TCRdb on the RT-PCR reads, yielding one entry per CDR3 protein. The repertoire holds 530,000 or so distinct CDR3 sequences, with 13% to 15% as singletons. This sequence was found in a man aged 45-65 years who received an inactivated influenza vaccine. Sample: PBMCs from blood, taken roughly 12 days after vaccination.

DNA for the CDR3: TGTGCCAGCTCACCACCGTCACAACCGAACACCGGGGAGCTGTTTTTT. Amino acid sequence: CASSPPSQPNTGELFF. The chain combines TRBV18 with TRBJ2-2, with D unclear. V was trimmed by 0 bases and J by 0 bases, leaving 8 bases between them. The germline CDR1 and CDR2 sequences are KGHSH and LQKENI. This CDR3 has 16 amino acids.